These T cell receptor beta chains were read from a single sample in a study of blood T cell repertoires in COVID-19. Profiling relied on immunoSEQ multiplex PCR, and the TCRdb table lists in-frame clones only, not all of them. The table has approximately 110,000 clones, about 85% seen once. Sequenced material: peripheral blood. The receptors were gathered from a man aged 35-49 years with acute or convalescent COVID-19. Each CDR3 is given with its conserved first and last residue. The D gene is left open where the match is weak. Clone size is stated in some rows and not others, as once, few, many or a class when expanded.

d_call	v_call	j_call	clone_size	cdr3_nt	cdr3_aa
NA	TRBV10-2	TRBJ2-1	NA	TGCGCCAGCGGCGTGGACCGGGACTACAATGAGCAGTTCTTC	CASGVDRDYNEQFF
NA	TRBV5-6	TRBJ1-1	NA	TGTGCCAGCAGCTTGTTGGGGCGGGGTACTGAAGCTTTCTTT	CASSLLGRGTEAFF
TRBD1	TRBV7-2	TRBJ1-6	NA	TGTGCCAGCAGCCAACAGGGGGCGCTTAATTCACCCCTCCACTTT	CASSQQGALNSPLHF
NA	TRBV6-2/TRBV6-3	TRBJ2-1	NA	TGTGCCAGCAGTTACCATCCGGCAGGTCCCTACAATGAGCAGTTCTTC	CASSYHPAGPYNEQFF
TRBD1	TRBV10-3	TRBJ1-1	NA	TGTGCCAACGGACAGGGAAGGGCCACTGAAGCTTTCTTT	CANGQGRATEAFF
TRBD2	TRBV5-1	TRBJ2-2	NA	TGCGCCAGCAGAGTAGCGGGGGATTACACCGGGGAGCTGTTTTTT	CASRVAGDYTGELFF
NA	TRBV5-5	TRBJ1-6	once	TGTGCCAGCAGATATGGGGCAAACTATAATTCACCCCTCCACTTT	CASRYGANYNSPLHF
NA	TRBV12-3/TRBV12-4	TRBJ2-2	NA	TGTGCCAGCAGTTACGGGGTGGGCGGGGAGCTGTTTTTT	CASSYGVGGELFF
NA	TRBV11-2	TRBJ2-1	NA	TGTGCCAGCAGCTTAGTGGTAGCGTCATACAATGAGCAGTTCTTC	CASSLVVASYNEQFF
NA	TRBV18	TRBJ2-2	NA	TGTGCCAGCTCAGCCAGAGGAGGGGATTTCCCCGGGGAGCTGTTTTTT	CASSARGGDFPGELFF
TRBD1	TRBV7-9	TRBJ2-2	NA	TGTGCCAGCAGCTTAGGGTTTCAGGGGGCGAACACCGGGGAGCTGTTTTTT	CASSLGFQGANTGELFF
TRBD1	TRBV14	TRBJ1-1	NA	TGTGCCAGCACGGGGACAGCGAACACTGAAGCTTTCTTT	CASTGTANTEAFF
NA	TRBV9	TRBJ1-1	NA	TGTGCCAGCAGCGGCTCCTCTTCGGGTTTGGATACTGAAGCTTTCTTT	CASSGSSSGLDTEAFF
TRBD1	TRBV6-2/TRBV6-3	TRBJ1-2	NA	TGTGCCAGCAGTTACCCGGACAGGGGCTCATCCTATGGCTACACCTTC	CASSYPDRGSSYGYTF
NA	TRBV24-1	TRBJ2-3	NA	TGTGCCACCAGTGACCCCCCTACAGATACGCAGTATTTT	CATSDPPTDTQYF
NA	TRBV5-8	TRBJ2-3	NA	TGTGCCAGCAGCGTTTTGGCCGGGTATAACACAGATACGCAGTATTTT	CASSVLAGYNTDTQYF
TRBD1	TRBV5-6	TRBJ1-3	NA	TGTGCCAGCATGGAGGACAGGGCGTATGGAAACACCATATATTTT	CASMEDRAYGNTIYF
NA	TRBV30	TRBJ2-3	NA	TGTGCCTGGAGTGCAGGGAGCACAGATACGCAGTATTTT	CAWSAGSTDTQYF
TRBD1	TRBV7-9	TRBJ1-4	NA	TGTGCCAGCAGCTCCCGACAGGGGCCTAATGAAAAACTGTTTTTT	CASSSRQGPNEKLFF
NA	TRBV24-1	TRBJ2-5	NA	TGTGCCACCAGTGCTGTGGGGGCGGAGACCCAGTACTTC	CATSAVGAETQYF
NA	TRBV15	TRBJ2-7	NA	TGTGCCACCAGCAGAGCGACAGCTAACTACGAGCAGTACTTC	CATSRATANYEQYF
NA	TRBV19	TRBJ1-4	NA	TGTGCCAGTAGTGACTTCTCTAGGGGTAATGAAAAACTGTTTTTT	CASSDFSRGNEKLFF
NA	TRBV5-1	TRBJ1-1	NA	TGCGCCAGCAGCTTGGAGGGGGAAGGATACACTGAAGCTTTCTTT	CASSLEGEGYTEAFF
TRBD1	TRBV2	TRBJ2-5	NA	TGTGCCAGCAACGGACAGGGCGGGGAGACCCAGTACTTC	CASNGQGGETQYF
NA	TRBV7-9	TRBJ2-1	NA	TGTGCCAGCAGCTCTGTTTCACAGGGCGCGTTCTACAATGAGCAGTTCTTC	CASSSVSQGAFYNEQFF
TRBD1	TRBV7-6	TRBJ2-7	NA	TGTGCCAGCAGCTGGGGACAGGGTGTCTCCTACGAGCAGTACTTC	CASSWGQGVSYEQYF
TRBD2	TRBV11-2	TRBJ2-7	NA	TGTGCCAGCAGCCCCCGACTAGCGGGACACTACGAGCAGTACTTC	CASSPRLAGHYEQYF
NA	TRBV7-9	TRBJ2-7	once	TGTGCCAGCAGCATGACTAGCTCCTACGAGCAGTACTTC	CASSMTSSYEQYF
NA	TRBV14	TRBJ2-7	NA	TGTGCCAGCAGCCAAGACCCCCGGGACACGATAACCTACGAGCAGTACTTC	CASSQDPRDTITYEQYF
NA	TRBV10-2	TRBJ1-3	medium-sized	TGCGCCAGCAGTGAGTCCAGGGCAGGAGGAAACACCATATATTTT	CASSESRAGGNTIYF
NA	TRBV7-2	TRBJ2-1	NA	TGTGCCAGCAGTCCGGCGCGGGACCACCAGTTCTTC	CASSPARDHQFF
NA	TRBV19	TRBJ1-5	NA	TGTGCCAGTAGCTCGACGAGGGCAGGGGGCAATCAGCCCCAGCATTTT	CASSSTRAGGNQPQHF
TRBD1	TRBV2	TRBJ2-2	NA	TGTGCCAGCAGTGAAGCCGGGACAGGCGGGGAGCTGTTTTTT	CASSEAGTGGELFF
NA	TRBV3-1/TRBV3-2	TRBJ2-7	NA	TGTGCCAGCAGCCCGGGCTCCTACGAGCAGTACTTC	CASSPGSYEQYF
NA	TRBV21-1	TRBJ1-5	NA	TGTGCCAGCAGCAAAGGTGGAGGCAATCAGCCCCAGCATTTT	CASSKGGGNQPQHF
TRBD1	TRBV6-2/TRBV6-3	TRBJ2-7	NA	TGTGCCAGCAGTTGGCCGGGACAGTACGAGCAGTACTTC	CASSWPGQYEQYF
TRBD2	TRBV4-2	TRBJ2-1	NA	TGTGCCAGCAGCCAAGAAGGACTAGCGGGGGCAGAGTTCTTC	CASSQEGLAGAEFF
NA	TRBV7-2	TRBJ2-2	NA	TGTGCCAGCAGCTTAGTATTTACCGGGGAGCTGTTTTTT	CASSLVFTGELFF
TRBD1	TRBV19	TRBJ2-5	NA	TGTGCCAGTAGTACCGGACAGGCAGGACAAGAGACCCAGTACTTC	CASSTGQAGQETQYF
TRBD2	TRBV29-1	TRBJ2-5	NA	TGCAGCGTTGTGGGTGCTAGCGGGGGCCTGGAGACCCAGTACTTC	CSVVGASGGLETQYF
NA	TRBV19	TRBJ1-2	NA	TGTGCCAGTAGTATAGATCCAGAATTATATGGCTACACCTTC	CASSIDPELYGYTF
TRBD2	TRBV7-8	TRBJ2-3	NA	TGTGCCAGCAGCTCACCCCGAGGACTAGCGGGGGGGACAGATACGCAGTATTTT	CASSSPRGLAGGTDTQYF